Sequencing of this T cell receptor beta chain was carried out in a study of long-term antiretroviral therapy in people with HIV. Study details: First collections came about a decade before the 2015 immediate-ART recommendation. Study-level findings and limits: Increased diversity was seen after ART, yet it remained lower than in transplant donor controls.

V lost 0 bases and J lost 4, with 14 bases in between. The CDR3 length is 15 residues. Looked up from germline, CDR1 is SGDLS and CDR2 is YYNGEE. All participants with HIV were treated in the United States. In the case of this clone: Its matching antigen is unknown.

Version v3.0 of the immunoSEQ assay was performed at survey level. Sequencing set out to capture about 35,000-55,000 T-cell genomes per sample. Assay used: immunoSEQ multiplex PCR; TCRdb lists only in-frame clones, some missing. The table has roughly 28,000 clones, about 90% seen once. The chain joins TRBV9 to TRBJ2-7; unclear D gene. Here the sequenced sample was unsorted PBMCs, taken 1.8 years after starting antiretroviral therapy. The TCR originated in a woman aged 18-35 years with HIV. This CDR3 reads CASSVDPAWRYEQYF. As DNA, the CDR3 is TGTGCCAGCAGCGTAGACCCTGCTTGGCGATACGAGCAGTACTTC.